The 21 T cell receptor beta chains reported below all come from one sample, sequenced in a study of cytotoxic CD8 clonotypes in ibrutinib-treated CLL. Data came from immunoSEQ multiplex PCR; TCRdb stores just in-frame clones and leaves some out. The sample contains approximately 300,000 clones, roughly 85% of which appear only once. The sequencing here drew on PBMCs, taken before ibrutinib treatment. These receptor sequences come from a human donor with chronic lymphocytic leukemia.

J is TRBJ2-7 and V is TRBV10-3, with 10 bases lining up with TRBD1. J was trimmed by 0 bases and V by 2 bases; bases with no gene match: 13. The CDR3 has 19 amino acids. Germline V gene data show CDR1 as ENHRY and CDR2 as SYGVKD. CDR3 in amino acids: CAISEGWDRGPGNSYEQYF. CDR3 bases: TGTGCCATCAGTGAGGGGTGGGACAGGGGCCCGGGTAACTCCTACGAGCAGTACTTC.

This chain joins TRBV5-1 and TRBJ2-1; weak D call: TRBD2 (6 bases). V lost 0 bases and J 13 bases, leaving 14 bases between the germline ends. This CDR3 is built from 13 residues. Germline V gene data show CDR1 as SGHRS and CDR2 as YFSETQ. This CDR3 is CASSLEIGGNQFF. For the CDR3, the DNA is TGCGCCAGCAGCTTGGAAATTGGCGGGAATCAGTTCTTC.

This chain links TRBV5-6 with TRBJ2-2, with D unresolved. CDR1 is SGHDT and CDR2 is YYEEEE in the germline V gene. V dropped 4 bases and J dropped 0 bases, with 13 bases sitting between them. The CDR3 spans 16 residues. CDR3: CASSRPGVANTGELFF. The CDR3 region has the DNA TGTGCCAGCAGCCGCCCAGGCGTGGCGAACACCGGGGAGCTGTTTTTT.

This clone was seen once. The chain has TRBV5-1 and TRBJ2-7, with 8 nucleotides matching TRBD2. The CDR3 is 17 amino acids. J was trimmed by 3 bases and V by 0 bases; bases with no gene match: 11. CDR1 is SGHRS and CDR2 is YFSETQ in the germline V gene. The DNA for the CDR3 is TGCGCCAGCAGCTTGGTTCGAGCGGGAGTTGTAATCTACGAGCAGTACTTC. Translated: CASSLVRAGVVIYEQYF.

This clone was observed once. The chain carries TRBV4-3 and TRBJ2-1; maybe TRBD2 (6 bases). V gave up 0 bases and J gave up 5 bases, with 8 bases separating them. The CDR3 spans 14 residues. Looked up from germline, CDR1 is LGHNA and CDR2 is YSLEER. This CDR3 reads CASSQDLADNEQFF. DNA for the CDR3: TGCGCCAGCAGCCAAGATTTAGCGGACAATGAGCAGTTCTTC.

J is TRBJ2-7 and V is TRBV4-3; D may match TRBD1 or TRBD2 (5 bases each). This CDR3 is built from 17 residues. With 0 bases removed from V and 4 bases from J, the gap between germline ends came to 19 bases. The germline CDR1 and CDR2 sequences are LGHNA and YSLEER. This CDR3 is CASSQDNPPGGTYEQYF. CDR3 nucleotides: TGCGCCAGCAGCCAAGACAACCCCCCTGGGGGAACATACGAGCAGTACTTC.

The chain uses TRBV19 and TRBJ1-3; TRBD1 might be the D (6 bases). CDR1 is LNHDA, CDR2 SQIVND, per germline (reference sequence). There are 14 residues in the CDR3. Trimming pared 7 bases from V and 0 bases from J, leaving 10 bases between. The CDR3 nucleotides are TGTGCCAGTACTACAGGGCGCTCTGGAAACACCATATATTTT. This sequence encodes CASTTGRSGNTIYF. The variable domain in full, completed from reference TRBV19 and TRBJ1-3, reads DGGITQSPKYLFRKEGQNVTLSCEQNLNHDAMYWYRQDPGQGLRLIYYSQIVNDFQKGDIAEGYSVSREKKESFPLTVTSAQKNPTAFYLCASTTGRSGNTIYFGEGSWLTVV.

Only one count was recorded for this clone. The rearrangement joins TRBV18 to TRBJ1-5, with no clear D. CDR3 length: 14 residues. The V end was cut by 2 bases, the J end by 5 bases, with 10 bases between. Per the germline V gene, CDR1 is KGHSH and CDR2 is LQKENI. CDR3 region: CASSPSSGYQPQHF. The CDR3 DNA is TGTGCCAGCTCACCATCTTCGGGATATCAGCCCCAGCATTTT.

The sample holds one count of this clone. The chain uses TRBV6-4 and TRBJ2-1, with D possibly being TRBD1 (6 bases). V lost 4 bases, J lost 11 bases, and 24 bases lay in between. Germline CDR1 is MRHNA and CDR2 is SNTAGT. This CDR3 has 16 residues. The CDR3 is CASSVKGDESTMKQFF. The DNA of the CDR3 is TGTGCCAGCAGTGTTAAGGGGGACGAATCTACAATGAAGCAGTTCTTC.

V gene TRBV7-8 combines with J gene TRBJ2-1, with 14 bases aligning to TRBD2. From germline, CDR1 is SGHVS and CDR2 FQNEAQ. V dropped 5 bases and J dropped 9; count of bases not matched to a gene: 6. This CDR3 has 15 amino acids. The DNA of the CDR3 is TGTGCCAGCAGCGTGGGACTAGCGGGAGTTAGTGAGCAGTTCTTC. It encodes CASSVGLAGVSEQFF.

V is TRBV4-1 and J is TRBJ2-7, with a possible D match to TRBD2 (6 bases). The CDR3 has 13 amino acids. Germline CDR1 MGHRA, CDR2 YSYEKL. Trimming cost V 1 base and J 2 bases, with 6 bases left between them. Here the CDR3 reads CASSQGLAYEQYF. The CDR3 DNA reads as TGCGCCAGCAGCCAAGGACTAGCCTACGAGCAGTACTTC.

This clone was counted a single time. The V and J genes are TRBV18 and TRBJ2-1; a weak D match, TRBD1 (6 bases). V lost 2 bases and J 0 bases, leaving 8 bases between the germline ends. The germline CDR1 and CDR2 sequences are KGHSH and LQKENI. The CDR3 has 15 residues. CDR3 nucleotide sequence: TGTGCCAGCTCACCAGAAGGGGGCTCCTACAATGAGCAGTTCTTC. It yields the protein CASSPEGGSYNEQFF.

The gene calls are TRBV2 and TRBJ2-7; D tentatively fits TRBD1 or TRBD2 (5 bases each). The CDR3 covers 16 residues. Looked up from germline, CDR1 is SNHLY and CDR2 is FYNNEI. V was clipped by 7 bases and J by 4 bases, with 23 bases between them. CDR3 sequence: CASTPGMGLQSYEQYF. CDR3 nucleotide sequence: TGTGCCAGCACCCCGGGGATGGGGCTTCAGTCTTACGAGCAGTACTTC.

The chain has TRBV9 and TRBJ1-3, with D unclear. This CDR3 spans 15 amino acids. CDR1 and CDR2 from the germline V gene are SGDLS and YYNGEE. V was pared by 0 bases and J by 0 bases, with 7 bases between. CDR3 nucleotide sequence: TGTGCCAGCAGCGTAGCTTTCAGCTCTGGAAACACCATATATTTT. As protein: CASSVAFSSGNTIYF. Together with reference TRBV9 and TRBJ1-3, the CDR3 gives the full variable domain: DSGVTQTPKHLITATGQRVTLRCSPRSGDLSVYWYQQSLDQGLQFLIQYYNGEERAKGNILERFSAQQFPDLHSELNLSSLELGDSALYFCASSVAFSSGNTIYFGEGSWLTVV.

The chain links TRBV7-2 to TRBJ1-2; weak D call: TRBD1 (5 bases). V lost 5 bases to trimming and J lost 4 bases, with 14 bases between them. The germline gives CDR1 SGHTA, CDR2 FQGNSA. The CDR3 extends over 14 amino acids. As DNA, the CDR3 is TGTGCCAGCAGCCTGGGGGGGTTGGTCTATGGCTACACCTTC. Translation gives CASSLGGLVYGYTF.

This rearrangement joins TRBV27 to TRBJ2-7, with a possible D match to TRBD1 (6 bases). The CDR3 contains 12 residues. Germline CDR1 and CDR2: MNHEY and SMNVEV (reference sequence). The V gene lost 8 bases and the J gene lost 0 bases, with 8 bases spanning the gap. The CDR3 DNA reads as TGTGCCAGCCGGGACATCTCCTACGAGCAGTACTTC. This sequence encodes CASRDISYEQYF.

This clone has just one count. The rearrangement links TRBV4-2 to TRBJ2-7; TRBD1 matches 7 bases. The germline V gene has CDR1 LGHNA and CDR2 YNFKEQ. Trimming at V came to 6 bases and at J to 3 bases, leaving 17 bases not matched to a gene. This CDR3 comprises 17 residues. The CDR3 DNA reads TGTGCCAGCAGTCGAAGCACGACAGGGACAGTTGACTACGAGCAGTACTTC. This codes for CASSRSTTGTVDYEQYF.

The V call is TRBV14, the J call TRBJ2-7; 9 bases are a match to TRBD2. V gave up 0 bases and J gave up 5 bases; unmatched junction bases: 11. The germline gives CDR1 SGHDN, CDR2 FVKESK. The CDR3 is 17 amino acids. The CDR3 loop is CASSQDRRREGPHEQYF. The CDR3 bases are TGTGCCAGCAGCCAAGACCGGCGGCGGGAGGGCCCTCACGAGCAGTACTTC.

The rearrangement links TRBV5-6 to TRBJ2-3, with 9 bases aligning to TRBD1. The CDR3 has 15 residues. The V gene's germline CDR1 is SGHDT and CDR2 YYEEEE. V shed 4 bases, J shed 3 bases, and the junction held 6 bases outside the gene matches. CDR3 protein: CASSPGTGNTDTQYF. In DNA, the CDR3 is TGTGCCAGCAGCCCGGGGACAGGGAATACAGATACGCAGTATTTT.

This chain uses TRBV9 with TRBJ2-7; 9 nucleotides align to TRBD2. The trim removed 4 bases at V and 3 bases at J, leaving 8 bases unmatched. Germline CDR1 and CDR2: SGDLS and YYNGEE. This CDR3 spans 15 amino acids. The CDR3 coding sequence is TGTGCCAGCAGCATCGCTAGCGGGATGAGCTACGAGCAGTACTTC. It encodes CASSIASGMSYEQYF.

The CDR3 is CASSSDSSLGYTF. In nucleotides, the CDR3 is TGTGCCAGCAGTTCTGACAGCTCCTTGGGCTACACCTTC. The chain combines TRBV28 with TRBJ1-2; D is possibly TRBD1 (5 bases). Looked up from germline, CDR1 is MDHEN and CDR2 is SYDVKM. The V and J ends lost 4 bases and 8 bases respectively, with 14 bases between them. This CDR3 is built from 13 residues.